This T cell receptor (beta chain) was captured in a study of T-cell memory formation after mild COVID-19. A remark on this clonotype: Its antigen is not known.

The study, taken as a whole, reports: In pre-infection memory, a portion of responding clones appeared, which suggested that cross-reactive memory joined. CD4+ contracting clones were mainly CM and EM; CD8+ ones, EMRA. Later expanders leaned CD4+, whereas clones that contracted between day 15 and 85 were balanced CD4/CD8.

The germline CDR1 and CDR2 sequences are LGHDT and YNNKEL (reference sequence). The CDR3 is 13 amino acids. The junction had 10 bases not matched to a gene; V was cut back by 10 bases and J by 9 bases. The authors produced TCR alpha and TCR beta cDNA libraries with sample barcodes and UMIs by 5'RACE using constant-segment primers. MiXCR, applied by TCRdb to the 5' RACE reads, yields one record per CDR3 protein. The sample lists about half a million distinct CDR3 sequences; roughly 18% were seen once. V and J are TRBV3-1 and TRBJ2-1; 9 nucleotides align to TRBD2. This clonotype was sampled from an adult woman who had mild COVID-19 (a few samples of this study predate the infection). Cell type and time point are not known. The sequencing input was PBMCs or a T cell subset sorted from them (not recorded which). Here the CDR3 reads CATRRASGAEQFF. Here the CDR3 DNA reads TGTGCCACCAGGCGGGCTAGCGGGGCTGAGCAGTTCTTC.